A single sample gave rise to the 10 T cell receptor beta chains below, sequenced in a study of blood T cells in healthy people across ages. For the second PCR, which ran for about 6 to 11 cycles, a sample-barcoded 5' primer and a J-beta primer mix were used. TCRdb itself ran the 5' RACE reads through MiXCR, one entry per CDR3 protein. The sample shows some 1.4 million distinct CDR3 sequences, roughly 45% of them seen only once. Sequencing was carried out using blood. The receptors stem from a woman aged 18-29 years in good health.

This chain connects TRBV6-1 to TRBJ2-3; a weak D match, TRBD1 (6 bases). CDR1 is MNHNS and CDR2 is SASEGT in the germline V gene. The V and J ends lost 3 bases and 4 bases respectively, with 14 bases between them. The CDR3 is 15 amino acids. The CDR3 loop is CASSEPAGAPDTQYF. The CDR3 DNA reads TGTGCCAGCAGTGAGCCCGCAGGGGCTCCAGATACGCAGTATTTT.

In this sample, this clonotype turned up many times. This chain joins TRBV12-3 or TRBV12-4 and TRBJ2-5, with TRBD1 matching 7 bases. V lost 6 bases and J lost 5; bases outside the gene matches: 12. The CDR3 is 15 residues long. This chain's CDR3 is CASSTGQTEGETQYF. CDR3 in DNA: TGTGCCAGCAGCACGGGACAGACCGAGGGGGAGACCCAGTACTTC.

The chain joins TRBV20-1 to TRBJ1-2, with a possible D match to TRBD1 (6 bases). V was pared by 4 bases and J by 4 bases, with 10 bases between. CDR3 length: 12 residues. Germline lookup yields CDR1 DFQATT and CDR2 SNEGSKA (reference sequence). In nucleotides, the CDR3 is TGCAGTGCTAAAGGGGGGCTCTATGGCTACACCTTC. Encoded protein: CSAKGGLYGYTF.

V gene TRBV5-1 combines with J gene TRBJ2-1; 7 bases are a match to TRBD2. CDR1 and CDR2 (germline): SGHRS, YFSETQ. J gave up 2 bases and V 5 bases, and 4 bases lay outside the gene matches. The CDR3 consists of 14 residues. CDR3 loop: CASRIAGTYNEQFF. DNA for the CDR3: TGCGCCAGCAGGATAGCGGGCACCTACAATGAGCAGTTCTTC.

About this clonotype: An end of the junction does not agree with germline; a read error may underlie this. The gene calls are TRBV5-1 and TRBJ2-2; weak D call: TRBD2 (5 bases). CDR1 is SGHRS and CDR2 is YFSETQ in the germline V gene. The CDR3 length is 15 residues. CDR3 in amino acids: CASTLRAGNTEELFF. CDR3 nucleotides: TGCGCCAGCACGTTGAGGGCGGGCAACACCGAGGAGCTGTTTTTT.

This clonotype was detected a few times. This CDR3 reads CSVPGTRQGDYEQYF. CDR3 nucleotides: TGCAGCGTGCCCGGGACGAGACAGGGGGACTACGAGCAGTACTTC. The chain recombines TRBV29-1 with TRBJ2-7, with 9 bases matching TRBD1. Germline CDR1 reads SQVTM; CDR2 reads ANQGSEA. With V trimmed by 6 bases and J by 3 bases, 12 bases remained unmatched. The CDR3 length is 15 residues.

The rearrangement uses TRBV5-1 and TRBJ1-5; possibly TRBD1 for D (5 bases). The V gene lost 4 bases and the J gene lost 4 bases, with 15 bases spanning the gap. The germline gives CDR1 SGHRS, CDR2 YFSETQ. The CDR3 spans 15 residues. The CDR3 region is CASSSGDSRNQPQHF. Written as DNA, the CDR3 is TGCGCCAGCAGCAGTGGTGACAGTAGGAATCAGCCCCAGCATTTT.

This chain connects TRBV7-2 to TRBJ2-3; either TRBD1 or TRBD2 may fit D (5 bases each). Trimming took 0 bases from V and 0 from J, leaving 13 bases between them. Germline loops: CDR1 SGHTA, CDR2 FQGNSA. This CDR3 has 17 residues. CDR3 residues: CASSLAVGTFSTDTQYF. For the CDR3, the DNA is TGTGCCAGCAGCTTAGCAGTAGGGACCTTTAGCACAGATACGCAGTATTTT.

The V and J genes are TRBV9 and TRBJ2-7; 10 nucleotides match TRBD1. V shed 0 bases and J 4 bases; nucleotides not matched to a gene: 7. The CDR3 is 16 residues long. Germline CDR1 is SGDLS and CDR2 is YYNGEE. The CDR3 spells CASSVAPGQGRYEQYF. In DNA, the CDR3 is TGTGCCAGCAGCGTAGCCCCGGGACAGGGGCGATACGAGCAGTACTTC.

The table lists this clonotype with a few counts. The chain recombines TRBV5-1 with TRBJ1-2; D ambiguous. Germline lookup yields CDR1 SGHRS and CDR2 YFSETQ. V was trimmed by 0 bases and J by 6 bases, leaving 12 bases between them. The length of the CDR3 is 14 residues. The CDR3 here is CASSLGQHADGYTF. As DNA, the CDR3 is TGCGCCAGCAGCTTGGGACAACATGCGGATGGCTACACCTTC.